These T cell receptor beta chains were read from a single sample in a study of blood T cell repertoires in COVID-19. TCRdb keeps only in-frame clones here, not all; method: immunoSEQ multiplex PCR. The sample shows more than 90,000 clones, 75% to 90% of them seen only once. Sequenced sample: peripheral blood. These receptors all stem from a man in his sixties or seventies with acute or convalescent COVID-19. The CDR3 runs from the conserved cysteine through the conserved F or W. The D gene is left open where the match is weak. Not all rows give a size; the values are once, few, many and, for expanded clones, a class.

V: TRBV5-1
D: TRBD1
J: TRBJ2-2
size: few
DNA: TGCGCCAGCAAGTTTTCGACAGGGACGGACACCGGGGAGCTGTTTTTT
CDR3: CASKFSTGTDTGELFF

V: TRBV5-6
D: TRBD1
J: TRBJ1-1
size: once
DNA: TGTGCCAGCAGCTTACCGGGACAGGTAAACACTGAAGCTTTCTTT
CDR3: CASSLPGQVNTEAFF

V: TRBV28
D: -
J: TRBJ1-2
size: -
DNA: TGTGCCAGCAGAAGTTCCCGGTCCTATGGCTACACCTTC
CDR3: CASRSSRSYGYTF

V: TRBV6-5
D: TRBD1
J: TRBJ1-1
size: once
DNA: TGTGCCAGCAGTTATGACGGCAGGGGGACCACTGAAGCTTTCTTT
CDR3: CASSYDGRGTTEAFF

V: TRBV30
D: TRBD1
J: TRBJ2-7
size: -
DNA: TGTGCCTGGAGTCCGACCGGGACAGGGAGCTCCTACGAGCAGTACTTC
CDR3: CAWSPTGTGSSYEQYF

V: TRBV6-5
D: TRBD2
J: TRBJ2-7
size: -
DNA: TGTGCCAGCAGTACTAGCGGCCCCTCCTACGAGCAGTACTTC
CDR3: CASSTSGPSYEQYF

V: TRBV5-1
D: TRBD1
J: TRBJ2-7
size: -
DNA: TGCGCCAGCAGCTTGGGGACAGGGGCCCACGAGCAGTACTTC
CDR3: CASSLGTGAHEQYF

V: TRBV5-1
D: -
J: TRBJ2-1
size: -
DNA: TGCGCCAGCAGCTTGGTCGGGGAGACCTACAATGAGCAGTTCTTC
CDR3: CASSLVGETYNEQFF

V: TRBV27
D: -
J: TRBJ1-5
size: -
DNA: TGTGCCAGCAGTTTCACAGGGACTCAGCCCCAGCATTTT
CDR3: CASSFTGTQPQHF

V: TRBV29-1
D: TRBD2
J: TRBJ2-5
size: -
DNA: TGCAGCGTTGACAACCCTGGACTAGCGGGAGTTCGAGAGACCCAGTACTTC
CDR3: CSVDNPGLAGVRETQYF

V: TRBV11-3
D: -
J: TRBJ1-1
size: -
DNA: TGTGCCAGCAGCTTAGAAGCAGGTTTGAACACTGAAGCTTTCTTT
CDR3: CASSLEAGLNTEAFF

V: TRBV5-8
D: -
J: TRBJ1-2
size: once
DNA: TGTGCCAGCAGCAGCAGGCAGGCTCCAAACTATGGCTACACCTTC
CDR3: CASSSRQAPNYGYTF

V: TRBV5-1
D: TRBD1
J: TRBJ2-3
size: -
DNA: TGCGCCAGCAGCCTTCTACAGGGGTTAAGTGATACGCAGTATTTT
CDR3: CASSLLQGLSDTQYF

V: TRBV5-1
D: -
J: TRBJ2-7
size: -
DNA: TGCGCCAGCAGCTTGGATATGGGGGCCAGGGAGCAGTACTTC
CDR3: CASSLDMGAREQYF

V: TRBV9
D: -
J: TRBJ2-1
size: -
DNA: TGTGCCAGCAGCGTGGCCCCGTTGAATGAGCAGTTCTTC
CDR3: CASSVAPLNEQFF

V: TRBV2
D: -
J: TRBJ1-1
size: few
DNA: TGTGCCAGCAGTGACAGGTATGAAGCTTTCTTT
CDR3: CASSDRYEAFF

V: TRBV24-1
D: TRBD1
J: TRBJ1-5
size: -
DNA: TGTGCCACCAGTGACACAGGGGTGGGACAGCCCCAGCATTTT
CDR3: CATSDTGVGQPQHF

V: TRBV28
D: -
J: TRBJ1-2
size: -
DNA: TGTGCCAGCAGTTTAAGGGCAGGACAGCTCCAGGGTGGCTACACCTTC
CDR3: CASSLRAGQLQGGYTF

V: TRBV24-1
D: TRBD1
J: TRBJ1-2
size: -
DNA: TGTGCCACCAGTGCCGCACAGGGGGCAGATTTCTATGGCTACACCTTC
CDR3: CATSAAQGADFYGYTF

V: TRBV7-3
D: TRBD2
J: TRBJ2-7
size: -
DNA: TGTGCCAGCAGCTTAGGACTAGCGGCTTACGAGCAGTACTTC
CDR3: CASSLGLAAYEQYF

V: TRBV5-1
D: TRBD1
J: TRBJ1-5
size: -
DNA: TGCGCCAGCAGACCTGACAGGGGGAGCAATCAGCCCCAGCATTTT
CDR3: CASRPDRGSNQPQHF

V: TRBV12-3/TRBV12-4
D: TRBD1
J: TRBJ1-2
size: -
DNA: TGTGCCAGCAGGGGACAGGGGCGGGATGGCTACACCTTC
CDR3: CASRGQGRDGYTF

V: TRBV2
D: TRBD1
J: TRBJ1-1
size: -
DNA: TGTGCCAGCAGTGGGGCTTCAGGGGGATCGAACACTGAAGCTTTCTTT
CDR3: CASSGASGGSNTEAFF

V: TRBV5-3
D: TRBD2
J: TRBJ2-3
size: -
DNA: TGTGCCAGAAGCCGGGATACTAGCGGGCACACAGATACGCAGTATTTT
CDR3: CARSRDTSGHTDTQYF

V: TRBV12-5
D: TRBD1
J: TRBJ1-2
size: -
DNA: TGTGCTAGTGGTTTGTCTCTGGACAGGGGTAGAGTTGGCTACACCTTC
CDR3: CASGLSLDRGRVGYTF

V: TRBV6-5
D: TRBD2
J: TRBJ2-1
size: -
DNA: TGTGCCAGCTACAAAAGGCTAGCGGGCGGTAATGAGCAGTTCTTC
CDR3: CASYKRLAGGNEQFF

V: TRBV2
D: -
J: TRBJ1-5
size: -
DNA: TGTGCCAGCAGTGACGTAGGGGATAATAGCAATCAGCCCCAGCATTTT
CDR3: CASSDVGDNSNQPQHF

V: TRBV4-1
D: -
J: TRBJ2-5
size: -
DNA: TGCGCCAGCAGCCAAGATCGGTTAGCCATCCAAGAGACCCAGTACTTC
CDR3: CASSQDRLAIQETQYF

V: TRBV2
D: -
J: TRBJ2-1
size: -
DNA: TGTGCCAGCAACCGGGAGAGCTCCTACAATGAGCAGTTCTTC
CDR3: CASNRESSYNEQFF

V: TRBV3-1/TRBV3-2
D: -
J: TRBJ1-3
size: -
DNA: TGTGCCAGCAGCCCGACAGGCTCTGGAAACACCATATATTTT
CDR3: CASSPTGSGNTIYF

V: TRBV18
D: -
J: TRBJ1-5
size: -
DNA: TGTGCCAGCTCACCAAGTGACGTGCGGTATCAGCCCCAGCATTTT
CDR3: CASSPSDVRYQPQHF

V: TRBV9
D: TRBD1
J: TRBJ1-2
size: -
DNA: TGTGCCAGCAGCGTTTATGCAGGGGGTGGCTACACCTTC
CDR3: CASSVYAGGGYTF

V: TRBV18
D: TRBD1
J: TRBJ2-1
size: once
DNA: TGTGCCAGCTCACCAGGGCCAGGGGGTTACAATGAGCAGTTCTTC
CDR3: CASSPGPGGYNEQFF